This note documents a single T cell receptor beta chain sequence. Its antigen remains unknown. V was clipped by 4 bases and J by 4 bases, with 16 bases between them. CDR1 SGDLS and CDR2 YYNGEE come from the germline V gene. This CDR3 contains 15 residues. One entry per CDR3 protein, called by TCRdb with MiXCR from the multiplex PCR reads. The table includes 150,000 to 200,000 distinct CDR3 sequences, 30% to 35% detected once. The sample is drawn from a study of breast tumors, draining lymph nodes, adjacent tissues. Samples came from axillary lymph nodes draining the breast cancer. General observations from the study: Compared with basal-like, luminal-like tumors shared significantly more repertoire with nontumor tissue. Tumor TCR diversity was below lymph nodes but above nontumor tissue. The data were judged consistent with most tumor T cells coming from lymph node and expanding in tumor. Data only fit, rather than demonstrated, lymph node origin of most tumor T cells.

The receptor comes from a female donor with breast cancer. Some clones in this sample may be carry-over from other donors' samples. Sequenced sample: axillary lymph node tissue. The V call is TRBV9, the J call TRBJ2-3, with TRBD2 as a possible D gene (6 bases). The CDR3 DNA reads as TGTGCCAGCAGCACCGCGGGGAGGTGGGCAGATACGCAGTATTTT. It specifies CASSTAGRWADTQYF.